A selection of T cell receptor beta chains follows, all from one sample in a study of OX40 agonist ivuxolimab in advanced cancers. Profiling relied on immunoSEQ multiplex PCR, and the TCRdb table lists in-frame clones only, not all of them. The repertoire holds fewer than 120,000 clones, with roughly nine tenths as singletons. Sequenced material: CD4+ or CD8+ T cells sorted from blood, taken in a trial of the OX40 agonist ivuxolimab. The source of these receptors is an adult with an advanced solid tumor such as melanoma, head and neck, liver or kidney cancer. Both conserved end residues are trimmed from each CDR3. Fields, in order: V gene, D gene, CDR3 protein. A D gene is named only where the DNA matches it firmly.

>TRBV7-2|.
ASSSGGSGDAGELF
>TRBV28|.
ASSFGGAGPNTGELF
>TRBV7-9|.
ASSPAGDLNNSPLH
>TRBV5-6|.
ASSPAPDGAYNEQF
>TRBV28|TRBD1
ASSLPGGQDTQY
>TRBV28|.
ASSLFGTFNQPQH
>TRBV7-2|.
ASSLQTANEKLF
>TRBV2|.
ASLEADTQY
>TRBV19|.
ASMVTSFIGARGYT
>TRBV27|.
ASSLSVQETQY
>TRBV5-8|.
ASSEDGTNTEAF
>TRBV27|.
ASSLDRVQPQH
>TRBV12-5|TRBD1
ASGLDRTGSNEQY